These 27 T cell receptor beta chains share one sample of origin, sequenced in a study of T cells in localized non-small cell lung cancer. Assay: immunoSEQ multiplex PCR; the TCRdb copy retains only in-frame clones and omits some. The data show roughly 35,000 clones, 85% to 95% seen once. The specimen was peripheral blood mononuclear cells, collected before any cancer treatment. Receptors originate from a female donor older than 55 with stage II lung adenocarcinoma.

The chain combines TRBV29-1 with TRBJ1-4; TRBD1 is a possible D gene (6 bases). Germline assignment: CDR1 SQVTM and CDR2 ANQGSEA. CDR3 length: 12 residues. Trimming took 5 bases from V and 7 from J, leaving 11 bases between them. As DNA, the CDR3 is TGCAGCGTTCGACAGGAGAGTGAAAAACTGTTTTTT. Its protein product is CSVRQESEKLFF.

The CDR3 reads CASRQQESLTYGYTF. DNA of the CDR3: TGTGCCAGCAGGCAACAGGAGTCCTTAACCTATGGCTACACCTTC. The chain links TRBV2 to TRBJ1-2, with D perhaps TRBD1 (5 bases). Looked up from germline, CDR1 is SNHLY and CDR2 is FYNNEI. This CDR3 is built from 15 residues. V was trimmed by 6 bases and J by 4 bases, leaving 18 bases between them.

The chain couples TRBV18 to TRBJ1-2, with 12 positions matching TRBD1. Germline values: CDR1 KGHSH, CDR2 LQKENI. This CDR3 spans 16 amino acids. The V gene end was trimmed by 6 bases and the J gene end by 3 bases; junction bases not matched to a gene: 8. CDR3 sequence: CASSPGQGAFDYGYTF. DNA for the CDR3: TGTGCCAGCTCCCCGGGACAGGGGGCTTTCGACTATGGCTACACCTTC.

Worth noting for this clone: In the same sample, other DNA sequences code for this CDR3. This rearrangement joins TRBV21-1 to TRBJ1-2. TRBV21-1 is marked as a pseudogene. The CDR3 spans 17 residues. The DNA for the CDR3 is TGTGCCAGCAGCAAAGCGGCAGACGTGGGGGATAAAGATGGCTACACCTTC. This translates into CASSKAADVGDKDGYTF.

The V gene is TRBV28, the J gene TRBJ1-3; TRBD1 might be the D (5 bases). The CDR3 consists of 13 residues. Deletions cut 7 bases from V and 4 bases from J, with 11 bases between. CDR1 and CDR2 from the germline V gene are MDHEN and SYDVKM. The CDR3 nucleotides read TGTGCCAGCACCGGGGGATCCGGAAACACCATATATTTT. Protein sequence: CASTGGSGNTIYF.

The chain carries TRBV2 and TRBJ2-7; D is undetermined. This CDR3 contains 14 residues. The germline gives CDR1 SNHLY, CDR2 FYNNEI. V shed 6 bases and J shed 2 bases, with 14 bases lying between them. CDR3 in DNA: TGTGCCAGCAGCGCGAGACGTCAAACCTACGAGCAGTACTTC. Protein product: CASSARRQTYEQYF.

The gene calls are TRBV27 and TRBJ2-5, with TRBD1 identical over 9 bases. The CDR3 length is 16 residues. Looked up from germline, CDR1 is MNHEY and CDR2 is SMNVEV (reference sequence). V was pared by 6 bases and J by 1 base, with 9 bases of the junction left unmatched. The DNA of the CDR3 is TGTGCCAGCAGCCTAGCCCTGACAGGGGGCCAAGAGACCCAGTACTTC. As protein: CASSLALTGGQETQYF.

This chain joins TRBV19 and TRBJ2-2; unclear D gene. V was cut by 7 bases and J by 2 bases, with 5 bases left in between. This CDR3 region has 12 residues. Germline CDR1 is LNHDA and CDR2 is SQIVND (reference sequence). As DNA, the CDR3 is TGTGCCAGTAAGATTAACACCGGGGAGCTGTTTTTT. Protein: CASKINTGELFF.

V is TRBV28 and J is TRBJ2-1, with no clear D. Between the trimmed V and J ends, which lost 6 bases and 3 bases, there was a span of 12 bases. Looked up from germline, CDR1 is MDHEN and CDR2 is SYDVKM. The CDR3 contains 14 residues. The DNA of the CDR3 is TGTGCCAGCAGCCTAATCCACAGCTACAATGAGCAGTTCTTC. Protein: CASSLIHSYNEQFF.

This chain connects TRBV5-1 to TRBJ2-1, with 7 nucleotides matching TRBD1. Looked up from germline, CDR1 is SGHRS and CDR2 is YFSETQ. This CDR3 comprises 14 residues. V trimming: 0 bases; J trimming: 6 bases; junction bases outside the gene matches: 3. The CDR3 here is CASSLAGDSNEQFF. CDR3 sequence (DNA): TGCGCCAGCAGCTTGGCTGGGGACAGCAATGAGCAGTTCTTC.

This chain connects TRBV27 to TRBJ1-1, with D uncertain. The V end lost 0 bases, the J end lost 0 bases, and 5 bases lay between the germline ends. Germline V gene sequence: CDR1 MNHEY, CDR2 SMNVEV (reference sequence). This CDR3 has 14 residues. CDR3 bases: TGTGCCAGCAGTTTATCCTTAATGAACACTGAAGCTTTCTTT. Translation gives CASSLSLMNTEAFF.

The CDR3 DNA reads TGTGCCAGCAGTTTACTGGGCCCCTCAACTAATGAAAAACTGTTTTTT. Protein: CASSLLGPSTNEKLFF. This chain uses TRBV28 with TRBJ1-4; no reliable D call. Trimming removed 2 bases from V and 0 bases from J, with 10 bases in between. Per germline, CDR1 MDHEN and CDR2 SYDVKM. The CDR3 length is 16 residues.

The chain uses TRBV5-6 and TRBJ1-2, with TRBD1 matching over 9 bases. V trimming: 6 bases; J trimming: 8 bases; junction bases outside the gene matches: 8. Germline V lookup: CDR1 SGHDT, CDR2 YYEEEE. The CDR3 consists of 13 residues. For the CDR3, the DNA is TGTGCCAGCACCCTCGGGGACAGGGAGGGCTACACCTTC. Amino acid sequence: CASTLGDREGYTF.

The chain links TRBV21-1 to TRBJ2-1; TRBD2 was called by the table and not checked on the DNA. TRBV21-1 is a pseudogene locus. The CDR3 is 15 amino acids. In DNA form, the CDR3 reads TGTGCCAGCAGCAAAGTAAGACTAGCGGGCAATGAGCAGTTCTTC. Translating gives CASSKVRLAGNEQFF.

The CDR3 reads CATSRRDRAGETQYF. The CDR3 nucleotides are TGTGCCACCAGCAGGAGGGATAGGGCCGGGGAGACCCAGTACTTC. V gene TRBV15 combines with J gene TRBJ2-5; weak D call: TRBD2 (5 bases). Germline CDR1 reads LNHNV; CDR2 reads YYDKDF (reference sequence). This CDR3 has 15 amino acids. V shed 3 bases and J shed 5 bases, with 16 bases lying between them. The complete variable domain, with remaining parts taken from reference TRBV15 and TRBJ2-5, reads DAMVIQNPRYQVTQFGKPVTLSCSQTLNHNVMYWYQQKSSQAPKLLFHYYDKDFNNEADTPDNFQSRRPNTSFCFLDIRSPGLGDTAMYLCATSRRDRAGETQYFGPGTRLLVL.

The chain has TRBV2 and TRBJ2-1; 15 bases are a match to TRBD2. Germline-derived CDR1 and CDR2 are SNHLY and FYNNEI. This CDR3 spans 18 amino acids. V lost 8 bases and J lost 0; bases outside the gene matches: 8. The CDR3 DNA follows: TGTGCCAGCTCCGGGACTAGCGGGGGGCCGAGCTCCTACAATGAGCAGTTCTTC. This sequence encodes CASSGTSGGPSSYNEQFF.

The chain is built from TRBV5-4 and TRBJ2-7, with D tentatively TRBD1 or TRBD2 (5 bases each). Germline V CDR1 and CDR2: SGHNT, YYREEE (reference sequence). The V end was cut by 7 bases, the J end by 4 bases, with 15 bases between. The CDR3 is made up of 13 amino acids. CDR3 bases: TGTGCCAGCGGCACCGGGACGCCATACGAGCAGTACTTC. This translates into CASGTGTPYEQYF.

The CDR3 DNA reads TGCGCCAGCAGCCAAGAGGGGCCAGGGGGGTCCTACGAGCAGTACTTC. Protein product: CASSQEGPGGSYEQYF. The genes are TRBV4-1 and TRBJ2-7; possibly TRBD1 for D (7 bases). Germline lookup yields CDR1 MGHRA and CDR2 YSYEKL. This CDR3 is built from 16 residues. The ends were cut back, 0 bases at V and 1 base at J, with 13 bases in the middle.

The rearrangement uses TRBV9 and TRBJ2-1, with 9 bases aligning to TRBD2. Germline V gives CDR1 SGDLS, CDR2 YYNGEE. The junction had 5 bases not matched to a gene; V was cut back by 6 bases and J by 7 bases. The CDR3 totals 13 residues. The CDR3 DNA is TGTGCCAGCACCAGGCTAGCGGGGAATGAGCAGTTCTTC. This sequence encodes CASTRLAGNEQFF.

This clone occurred once. The chain carries TRBV2 and TRBJ2-2, with D hard to call. CDR3 length equals 13 residues. V lost 6 bases and J lost 6, with 11 bases in between. The germline gives CDR1 SNHLY, CDR2 FYNNEI. The CDR3: CASRRPTSGELFF. The CDR3 DNA reads TGTGCCAGCAGACGACCCACCTCCGGGGAGCTGTTTTTT.

J is TRBJ2-2 and V is TRBV5-4; D uncertain. The CDR3 is 16 amino acids. With 1 base removed from V and 0 bases from J, the gap between germline ends came to 10 bases. Germline CDR1 SGHNT, CDR2 YYREEE (reference sequence). The CDR3, as DNA: TGTGCCAGCAGCTTGCGGCGTCAGTCGAACACCGGGGAGCTGTTTTTT. Protein sequence: CASSLRRQSNTGELFF.

The chain employs TRBV4-2 and TRBJ2-3; D is perhaps TRBD1 or TRBD2 (7 bases each). In germline, CDR1 is LGHNA, CDR2 YNFKEQ. This CDR3 is built from 16 residues. The ends were cut back, 5 bases at V and 6 bases at J, with 21 bases in the middle. CDR3 sequence reads: CASSYRAGQTPDTQYF. The CDR3 nucleotides read TGTGCCAGCAGCTATCGAGCGGGACAGACTCCGGATACGCAGTATTTT.

V and J are TRBV28 and TRBJ1-2; D perhaps matches TRBD1 (5 bases). V was cut by 6 bases and J by 4 bases, with 15 bases left in between. Germline assignment: CDR1 MDHEN and CDR2 SYDVKM. The CDR3 spans 14 residues. The CDR3, as DNA: TGTGCCAGCAGATCCGGGCCGGGGGGCTATGGCTACACCTTC. This codes for CASRSGPGGYGYTF.

The chain couples TRBV27 to TRBJ2-1, with TRBD2 as a possible D gene (6 bases). Germline V gene lookup returns CDR1 MNHEY and CDR2 SMNVEV (reference sequence). The CDR3 spans 15 residues. V dropped 8 bases and J dropped 0 bases, with 14 bases sitting between them. In DNA form, the CDR3 reads TGTGCCAGCCAACGAGGGAGGAGCTCCTACAATGAGCAGTTCTTC. Translating gives CASQRGRSSYNEQFF.

The V gene is TRBV5-1, the J gene TRBJ2-7, with 8 bases that match TRBD2. The germline V gene encodes CDR1 SGHRS and CDR2 YFSETQ. The CDR3 loop spans 14 amino acids. After removal of 4 bases from V and 3 bases from J, the junction contained 6 bases not matched to a gene. The CDR3 reads CASSPAGVGYEQYF. The CDR3 coding sequence is TGCGCCAGCAGCCCAGCGGGAGTTGGCTACGAGCAGTACTTC.

This clone was picked up a small number of times. This sequence joins TRBV27 and TRBJ1-4, with 8 bases matching TRBD1. The CDR3 spans 15 residues. CDR1 is MNHEY, CDR2 SMNVEV, per germline (reference sequence). The V and J ends lost 5 bases and 10 bases, in that order; junction bases with no gene match: 12. CDR3 region: CASSKISTGGVKLFF. For the CDR3, the DNA is TGTGCCAGCAGTAAGATTTCAACAGGGGGTGTAAAACTGTTTTTT. The full variable domain, completed using reference TRBV27 and TRBJ1-4, is EAQVTQNPRYLITVTGKKLTVTCSQNMNHEYMSWYRQDPGLGLRQIYYSMNVEVTDKGDVPEGYKVSRKEKRNFPLILESPSPNQTSLYFCASSKISTGGVKLFFGSGTQLSVL.

The J gene is TRBJ2-1, the V gene TRBV5-5; D assignment may be TRBD1 or TRBD2 (7 bases each). The CDR3 contains 13 residues. Trimming removed 4 bases from V and 7 bases from J, with 12 bases in between. Germline CDR1 SGHKS, CDR2 YYEKEE (reference sequence). The CDR3 protein is CASSPRGGNEQFF. CDR3 DNA sequence: TGTGCCAGCAGCCCCAGGGGGGGGAATGAGCAGTTCTTC.